This TCR beta chain is drawn from a study of T cells in Graves' hyperthyroidism and ophthalmopathy (dated by TCRdb to 2018 to 2020). Study-wide context: Peripheral blood samples were taken at initial diagnosis, before any treatment was given. TCR V-J signatures able to tell the groups apart were searched for in a discovery cohort of 90 to 100 patients, of whom over 40 had Graves' ophthalmopathy and 55 to 60 had stable Graves' hyperthyroidism. Prospective prediction of ophthalmopathy was tested in an independent validation cohort of approximately 19 hyperthyroidism patients and 17 patients who later progressed to ophthalmopathy. The approximately 97 discovery patients were randomly divided into training and test sets at a 7:3 ratio. In more than five Graves' hyperthyroidism patients, the study also compared T-cell repertoires from thyroid tissue with T-cell repertoires from blood. Following sampling, methimazole starting at 30 mg daily was given to hyperthyroidism patients, and high-dose intravenous methylprednisolone was given to ophthalmopathy patients. According to the paper, TCR Vbeta CDR3 sequencing was carried out on approximately 140 peripheral blood samples, which came from fewer than 50 ophthalmopathy, approximately 72 hyperthyroidism and some 17 progressor patients. The paper as a whole reports these results and caveats: A model built on a 13 V-J signature distinguished ophthalmopathy from stable hyperthyroidism, reaching 85% to 90% sensitivity and about 81% specificity in cross-validation and 80%/75% in testing. Sample size was not statistically predetermined, and blinding of investigators to group allocation was not performed. Most expanded thyroid clonotypes (frequency above 0.001) were also detected in blood, a finding suggesting that blood repertoires may reflect thyroid immune responses. In validation, progression to ophthalmopathy was predicted by the model with 70% to 71% sensitivity and 72% to 85% specificity, a median of about 6.4 months before onset.

Many counts were recorded for this clonotype. No cognate antigen has been identified for it. It has no much larger one-base neighbor in the sample; base qualities were not kept. TCR beta CDR3 regions were amplified from RNA transcripts. The first round of RT-PCR for the TCR CDR3 was performed with the HTBI primer set and the Qiagen OneStep RT-PCR kit. A second multiplex PCR round built the libraries, followed by size selection and purification. Libraries were sequenced paired-end with 100 bp reads on an Illumina HiSeq2000. The source study handled its data this way. Raw data were processed with SOAPnuke, discarding reads with adapters, uncalled bases, mean Phred below 15, or no exact constant-primer or identifier match. COPE v1.2.5 was used to merge high-quality paired reads, and clonotypes were defined as unique nucleotide sequences. Clonotypes were aligned to IMGT TRBV, TRBD and TRBJ reference segments using MiTCR v1.1. The analysis included only V-J combinations with a frequency above 0.0001, which together covered around 99% of the repertoires. A TCS score was defined as the ratio of F50 (clonal expansion) to E x V (chaos), with BLOSUM62-based TCRdist applied between CDR3 peptides within each V-J. Welch's t-statistics and random forest reduced 514 V-J features to about 13, which were used in a naive Bayes classifier (R e1071). TCRdb trimmed the raw reads at Q25, called clones with MiXCR and kept productive beta chains. Rows with a matching CDR3 protein are joined into one entry that keeps the most common DNA and genes. The V and J calls shown here were made by TCRdb, not taken from the authors' results. A total of 200,000 to 250,000 distinct CDR3 sequences appear in this sample, approximately 17% of them only once. The ten largest clones add up to roughly 50% of the sample.

Graves' hyperthyroidism was defined as stable when no progression to ophthalmopathy occurred over 18 months of follow-up. Hyperthyroidism patients were newly diagnosed, had a disease duration of under 2 months, and were aged 18 to 65 years. Any patient with an uncontrolled infection, another autoimmune disease, pregnancy or lactation was excluded. Diagnoses were established on the basis of clinical symptoms, serum thyroxine and TRAb, thyroid ultrasound, and orbital computed tomography. Ficoll-Paque density gradient centrifugation was used to isolate PBMCs from around 10 ml of fresh peripheral blood. Trizol reagent was used to extract total RNA, and RNA quality was then checked on an Agilent 2100 Bioanalyzer. From its cysteine to its phenylalanine, the CDR3 spans 15 amino acids. Only the CDR3 part of the read is kept: 45 bases, read in frame from the first base. Here V drops 0 bases and J drops 5 bases, and the junction holds 5 bases not matched to any gene.

The source of this sequence is a man aged 45-65 years with Graves' hyperthyroidism. The chain was built from TRBV12-3 or TRBV12-4 and TRBJ2-5; TRBD2 aligns with 8 central bases. Sequencing was carried out using blood. DNA sequence: TGTGCCAGCAGTTTAGCCAGCGGGGGAGTGGAGACCCAGTACTTC. This is translated as CASSLASGGVETQYF.